A selection of T cell receptor beta chains follows, all from one sample in a study of PD-1 blockade in classical Hodgkin lymphoma. Data came from immunoSEQ multiplex PCR; TCRdb stores just in-frame clones and leaves some out. The data hold approximately 84,000 clones, with around 80% observed a single time. The sample consisted of peripheral blood mononuclear cells (PBMCs), taken before the fourth cycle of nivolumab. All receptors derive from a human donor with classical Hodgkin lymphoma. CDR3s include the opening cysteine and the closing phenylalanine or tryptophan. The order of the fields is D gene, V gene, clone size, J gene, CDR3 DNA, CDR3 protein. D genes are given only for firm matches. A row's size may be missing; if present it is once, few, many or a size class.

TRBD1,TRBV5-1,NA,TRBJ2-1,TGCGCCAGCAGCTTCTCGACAGGGGCGGCTGTCAATGAGCAGTTCTTC,CASSFSTGAAVNEQFF
NA,TRBV4-1,NA,TRBJ1-2,TGCGCCAGCAGCCTCGGGACGGTTAACTATGGCTACACCTTC,CASSLGTVNYGYTF
TRBD1,TRBV5-1,NA,TRBJ2-1,TGCGCCAGCAGCTCGGGACAGTCCGTGAATGAGCAGTTCTTC,CASSSGQSVNEQFF
TRBD2,TRBV5-4,NA,TRBJ2-7,TGTGCCAGCAGCCCCCGGGGACTAGAGTCGGCCTACGAGCAGTACTTC,CASSPRGLESAYEQYF
NA,TRBV18,NA,TRBJ2-3,TGTGCCAGCTCACCCTCCCACACAGATACGCAGTATTTT,CASSPSHTDTQYF
NA,TRBV30,NA,TRBJ1-5,TGTGCCTGGAGTAGGAACAGGGGCAATCAGCCCCAGCATTTT,CAWSRNRGNQPQHF
NA,TRBV18,NA,TRBJ2-7,TGTGCCAGCTCGTTTACTAACCGAGGGGTCGAGCAGTACTTC,CASSFTNRGVEQYF
NA,TRBV11-1,NA,TRBJ2-7,TGTGCCAGCAGCTTAGGAACCTACGAGCAGTACTTC,CASSLGTYEQYF
TRBD2,TRBV7-9,NA,TRBJ2-3,TGTGCCAGCAGCATTCCTAGCGGAACGCAGTATTTT,CASSIPSGTQYF
TRBD1,TRBV5-1,NA,TRBJ2-5,TGCGCCAGCAGCTTCGTCAGGACAGGGGCGAGGAGCCAAGAGACCCAGTACTTC,CASSFVRTGARSQETQYF
TRBD2,TRBV28,NA,TRBJ2-5,TGTGCCAGCAGTGAGACTAGCGGGAGTCGGGGATCAAGAGAGACCCAGTACTTC,CASSETSGSRGSRETQYF
TRBD2,TRBV2,NA,TRBJ2-5,TGTGCCAGCAGCCCCCAACTAGCGGGACTGGAGACCCAGTACTTC,CASSPQLAGLETQYF
TRBD1,TRBV6-6,NA,TRBJ2-7,TGTGCCAGCAGTTACTCTGGGACAGAGTACGAGCAGTACTTC,CASSYSGTEYEQYF
TRBD1,TRBV4-3,NA,TRBJ2-6,TGCGCCAGCAGCCAAGATCGACAGGGGGCCGCTGGGGCCAACGTCCTGACTTTC,CASSQDRQGAAGANVLTF
NA,TRBV5-4,NA,TRBJ1-2,TGTGCCAGCAGCTCGGTCACAGGGAATAACTATGGCTACACCTTC,CASSSVTGNNYGYTF
TRBD1,TRBV23-1,NA,TRBJ1-5,TGCGCCAGCAGTCGTCCGAGGACTACAGGGGCTTTGTTGGGGATATATAGCAATCAGCCCCAGCATTTT,CASSRPRTTGALLGIYSNQPQHF
NA,TRBV21-1,once,TRBJ2-7,TGTGCCAGCAGCGTATACCGGGACAGGGTGTACGAGCAGTACTTC,CASSVYRDRVYEQYF
TRBD1,TRBV2,NA,TRBJ2-3,TGTGCCAGCAGTCGATCAGGGGGAGATACGCAGTATTTT,CASSRSGGDTQYF
TRBD1,TRBV10-1,NA,TRBJ2-2,TGCGCCAGCAGAGGCGGCGGGACAGGGAACACCGGGGAGCTGTTTTTT,CASRGGGTGNTGELFF
NA,TRBV6-5,once,TRBJ2-1,TGTGCCAGCGGCCAACTGTACAATGAGCAGTTCTTC,CASGQLYNEQFF
NA,TRBV10-2,NA,TRBJ2-7,TGCGCCAGCAGTGTTTTAGCGTCCTACGAGCAGTACTTC,CASSVLASYEQYF
NA,TRBV7-9,NA,TRBJ2-1,TGTGCCAGCAGCTTCTCATCACTAGAGCAGTTCTTC,CASSFSSLEQFF
TRBD2,TRBV10-3,NA,TRBJ2-2,TGTGCCATCAGTGAGTCGCTAGCGGGCACCGGGGAGCTGTTTTTT,CAISESLAGTGELFF
TRBD2,TRBV7-2,NA,TRBJ2-1,TGTGCCAGCAGCACCACTAGCGGGAGCACCTACAATGAGCAGTTCTTC,CASSTTSGSTYNEQFF
NA,TRBV28,NA,TRBJ2-7,TGTGCCAGCAGCCCCCCTCCCTCCTACGAGCAGTACTTC,CASSPPPSYEQYF
NA,TRBV5-1,NA,TRBJ2-7,TGCGCCAGCAGCCCCGGCTGGGGCGAGCAGTACTTC,CASSPGWGEQYF
NA,TRBV28,NA,TRBJ2-7,TGTGCCAGCAGTTTACTCGGTTTCTACGAGCAGTACTTC,CASSLLGFYEQYF
NA,TRBV9,once,TRBJ2-3,TGTGCCAGTTCCCGGGGCCCTACAGATACGCAGTATTTT,CASSRGPTDTQYF
NA,TRBV5-1,NA,TRBJ1-1,TGCGCCAGCAACCAGGACAGTAACACTGAAGCTTTCTTT,CASNQDSNTEAFF
NA,TRBV4-1,NA,TRBJ1-2,TGCGCCAGCAGCCAAGATCTGGCCTCAGGCAGGGTTCTTGGCTACACCTTC,CASSQDLASGRVLGYTF
TRBD1,TRBV5-6,few,TRBJ2-1,TGTGCCAGCAGTGCCGACAGGGGGCTTTACAATGAGCAGTTCTTC,CASSADRGLYNEQFF
NA,TRBV7-8,few,TRBJ2-1,TGTGCCAGCAGCCCCGGACACGACAATGAGCAGTTCTTC,CASSPGHDNEQFF
TRBD1,TRBV10-3,NA,TRBJ1-3,TGTGCCATCAGTGGACAGGGGTACACCATATATTTT,CAISGQGYTIYF
TRBD1,TRBV28,NA,TRBJ1-2,TGTGCCAGCAGTACCCCACAGGGGGTAGGCTATGGCTACACCTTC,CASSTPQGVGYGYTF
TRBD2,TRBV5-4,NA,TRBJ2-7,TGTGCCAGCAGCTTGAATGGCGGGAGGCCTCACGAGCAGTACTTC,CASSLNGGRPHEQYF
NA,TRBV25-1,NA,TRBJ2-3,TGTGCCAGCAGTGACGAGAGCGGCCAACCCCTTACGCAGTATTTT,CASSDESGQPLTQYF
NA,TRBV28,NA,TRBJ2-2,TGTGCCAGCAGTCGATGGGGGCCGAACGCGAACACCGGGGAGCTGTTTTTT,CASSRWGPNANTGELFF
TRBD2,TRBV29-1,NA,TRBJ2-5,TGCAGCGTTGTCGGCGGGGGTTCAATCCTGGAGACCCAGTACTTC,CSVVGGGSILETQYF
NA,TRBV10-3,once,TRBJ1-2,TGTGCCATCAGTGAGTCGAGAGGGGGCTATGGCTACACCTTC,CAISESRGGYGYTF
TRBD1,TRBV10-3,once,TRBJ2-7,TGTGCCACGAGACCGGGACAGGGTGGTCACGAGCAGTACTTC,CATRPGQGGHEQYF
NA,TRBV10-3,NA,TRBJ1-4,TGTGCCACCGGACAGCCTTTTAATGAAAAACTGTTTTTT,CATGQPFNEKLFF
NA,TRBV5-4,once,TRBJ1-5,TGTGCCAGCAGCTTTTCAGAGCTTCATAGCAATCAGCCCCAGCATTTT,CASSFSELHSNQPQHF
TRBD1,TRBV27,NA,TRBJ1-3,TGTGCCACCCTCTGGGGAGGGACAGGGTCGGTTTCCATATATTTT,CATLWGGTGSVSIYF
TRBD1,TRBV5-6,NA,TRBJ2-2,TGTGCCAGCAGGAGGACAGGGGGTTACACCGGGGAGCTGTTTTTT,CASRRTGGYTGELFF
NA,TRBV11-2,many,TRBJ2-3,TGTGCCAGCAGCTTAGAGCCCACAGATACGCAGTATTTT,CASSLEPTDTQYF
NA,TRBV10-1,NA,TRBJ2-5,TGCGCCAGCAGTGCTGGTCAGGGCGGGACCCAGTACTTC,CASSAGQGGTQYF
NA,TRBV7-9,once,TRBJ2-1,TGTGCCAGCAGCACCGGACTGTACAATGAGCAGTTCTTC,CASSTGLYNEQFF
TRBD1,TRBV27,NA,TRBJ2-1,TGTGCCAGCAGTATCGACAGGGTTGGGTTGAATGAGCAGTTCTTC,CASSIDRVGLNEQFF
NA,TRBV6-5,few,TRBJ1-5,TGTGCCAGCAGTTCGGGCATTCCGAGGGATCAGCCCCAGCATTTT,CASSSGIPRDQPQHF
TRBD1,TRBV28,NA,TRBJ1-4,TGTGCCAGCAGTACCGGGACAGTCGATGAAAAACTGTTTTTT,CASSTGTVDEKLFF
NA,TRBV6-5,NA,TRBJ1-2,TGTGCCAGCAGAGGGAGGCTGGCTGGGTATGGCTACACCTTC,CASRGRLAGYGYTF
NA,TRBV6-1,NA,TRBJ1-2,TGTGCCAGCAGTGAAGAGGGTCGCTATGGCTACACCTTC,CASSEEGRYGYTF